A single sample is the source of the 10 T cell receptor beta chains below, sequenced in a study of T cell changes during pregnancy in multiple sclerosis. Profiling relied on immunoSEQ multiplex PCR, and the TCRdb table lists in-frame clones only, not all of them. The top ten hold about 0.64% of the sample, which has some 28,000 clones, 90% to 95% seen once. Sequences were derived from CD4+ T cells from peripheral blood mononuclear cells, sampled in the first trimester of pregnancy. The receptors originated from a female donor with multiple sclerosis, enrolled in a pregnancy study.

The chain is built from TRBV6-6 and TRBJ2-7; 7 positions match TRBD2. Trimming at V came to 4 bases and at J to 2 bases, leaving 5 bases not matched to a gene. The CDR3 extends over 14 amino acids. The germline V gene encodes CDR1 MNHNY and CDR2 SVGAGI (reference sequence). The CDR3: CASSFLRGAYEQYF. In DNA form, the CDR3 reads TGTGCCAGCAGTTTCCTCCGGGGGGCCTACGAGCAGTACTTC.

This chain connects TRBV5-4 to TRBJ1-5; D is uncertain. This CDR3 has 14 residues. Germline loops: CDR1 SGHNT, CDR2 YYREEE (reference sequence). V lost 4 bases, J lost 4 bases, and 12 bases lay in between. CDR3 amino acids: CASSPGGSNQPQHF. For the CDR3, the DNA is TGTGCCAGCAGCCCGGGCGGGTCGAATCAGCCCCAGCATTTT.

The J gene is TRBJ2-2, the V gene TRBV5-6; TRBD2 matches 15 bases. This CDR3 is built from 18 residues. In germline, CDR1 is SGHDT, CDR2 YYEEEE. The junction had 10 bases not matched to a gene; V was cut back by 3 bases and J by 7 bases. The CDR3 region has the DNA TGTGCCAGCAGCTCCTGGACTAGCGGGGGGGCCGTCGGCGGGGAGCTGTTTTTT. It codes for CASSSWTSGGAVGGELFF.

V and J are TRBV5-5 and TRBJ1-5; D possibly corresponds to TRBD1 (6 bases). The CDR3 is 13 amino acids. Trimming left V 0 bases short and J 5 bases short, with 6 bases between. Germline V gives CDR1 SGHKS, CDR2 YYEKEE (reference sequence). Written as DNA, the CDR3 is TGTGCCAGCAGCTTGGACAGGGATCAGCCCCAGCATTTT. Protein: CASSLDRDQPQHF.

The V gene is TRBV7-3, the J gene TRBJ1-1; D may be TRBD1 (5 bases). The germline CDR1 and CDR2 sequences are SGHTA and FQGTGA. The V gene lost 2 bases and the J gene lost 5 bases, with 9 bases spanning the gap. This CDR3 spans 13 amino acids. The CDR3 spells CASSLARQTEAFF. CDR3 nucleotides: TGTGCCAGCAGCTTAGCCCGACAGACTGAAGCTTTCTTT.

The chain joins TRBV7-3 to TRBJ1-5; TRBD1 matches 8 bases. CDR1 SGHTA and CDR2 FQGTGA come from the germline V gene. This CDR3 comprises 15 residues. V was clipped by 2 bases and J by 1 base; unmatched bases: 1. CDR3 sequence reads: CASSLGDRSNQPQHF. In DNA, the CDR3 is TGTGCCAGCAGCTTAGGGGACAGGAGCAATCAGCCCCAGCATTTT.

V and J are TRBV6-1 and TRBJ2-3; TRBD2 agrees at 12 bases. The CDR3 sequence is 17 residues long. Trimming cost V 4 bases and J 0 bases; bases outside gene matches: 5. The germline V gene has CDR1 MNHNS and CDR2 SASEGT. DNA of the CDR3: TGTGCCAGCAGTGTAGGGACTAGCGGGCTGAGCACAGATACGCAGTATTTT. It yields the protein CASSVGTSGLSTDTQYF.

The gene calls are TRBV7-8 and TRBJ2-7; D uncertain. CDR1 SGHVS and CDR2 FQNEAQ come from the germline V gene. The length of the CDR3 is 13 residues. V lost 3 bases to trimming and J lost 3 bases, with 9 bases between them. CDR3 sequence reads: CASSLNRVYEQYF. The CDR3 DNA reads TGTGCCAGCAGCTTGAACCGGGTCTACGAGCAGTACTTC.

The V and J genes are TRBV11-2 and TRBJ2-2; D might be TRBD2 (5 bases). The CDR3 runs 16 residues. The V end lost 7 bases, the J end lost 1 base, and 16 bases lay between the germline ends. The germline V gene has CDR1 SGHAT and CDR2 FQNNGV. For the CDR3, the DNA is TGTGCCAGCACCATGAGAACGGGAATGAACACCGGGGAGCTGTTTTTT. This translates into CASTMRTGMNTGELFF.

The chain is built from TRBV10-3 and TRBJ2-5; the D gene is possibly TRBD1 (5 bases). The CDR3 is 16 amino acids. Per germline, CDR1 ENHRY and CDR2 SYGVKD. Trimming cost V 4 bases and J 0 bases, with 15 bases left between them. Here the CDR3 DNA reads TGTGCCATCAGTGGGACACTCCACCCGTACCAAGAGACCCAGTACTTC. Encoded protein: CAISGTLHPYQETQYF.